This TCR beta chain was identified in a study of identical twins' blood T cells. TCRdb analysed the 5' RACE reads with MiXCR anew, one entry per CDR3 protein. The table lists a few hundred thousand distinct CDR3 sequences, about 28% of them singletons. Likely shared infections and vaccines: all three twin pairs were reared together. The CDR3 is 13 residues long. Germline V gene lookup returns CDR1 DFQATT and CDR2 SNEGSKA (reference sequence). V trimming: 6 bases; J trimming: 10 bases; junction bases outside the gene matches: 9. This TCR came from a woman aged 18 to 55 in good health. This chain joins TRBV20-1 and TRBJ1-6, with 7 bases that match TRBD1. Sequencing was carried out using PBMCs. CDR3 region: CSASASRGSPLHF. CDR3 sequence (DNA): TGCAGTGCCTCTGCCAGCAGGGGGTCACCCCTCCACTTT.